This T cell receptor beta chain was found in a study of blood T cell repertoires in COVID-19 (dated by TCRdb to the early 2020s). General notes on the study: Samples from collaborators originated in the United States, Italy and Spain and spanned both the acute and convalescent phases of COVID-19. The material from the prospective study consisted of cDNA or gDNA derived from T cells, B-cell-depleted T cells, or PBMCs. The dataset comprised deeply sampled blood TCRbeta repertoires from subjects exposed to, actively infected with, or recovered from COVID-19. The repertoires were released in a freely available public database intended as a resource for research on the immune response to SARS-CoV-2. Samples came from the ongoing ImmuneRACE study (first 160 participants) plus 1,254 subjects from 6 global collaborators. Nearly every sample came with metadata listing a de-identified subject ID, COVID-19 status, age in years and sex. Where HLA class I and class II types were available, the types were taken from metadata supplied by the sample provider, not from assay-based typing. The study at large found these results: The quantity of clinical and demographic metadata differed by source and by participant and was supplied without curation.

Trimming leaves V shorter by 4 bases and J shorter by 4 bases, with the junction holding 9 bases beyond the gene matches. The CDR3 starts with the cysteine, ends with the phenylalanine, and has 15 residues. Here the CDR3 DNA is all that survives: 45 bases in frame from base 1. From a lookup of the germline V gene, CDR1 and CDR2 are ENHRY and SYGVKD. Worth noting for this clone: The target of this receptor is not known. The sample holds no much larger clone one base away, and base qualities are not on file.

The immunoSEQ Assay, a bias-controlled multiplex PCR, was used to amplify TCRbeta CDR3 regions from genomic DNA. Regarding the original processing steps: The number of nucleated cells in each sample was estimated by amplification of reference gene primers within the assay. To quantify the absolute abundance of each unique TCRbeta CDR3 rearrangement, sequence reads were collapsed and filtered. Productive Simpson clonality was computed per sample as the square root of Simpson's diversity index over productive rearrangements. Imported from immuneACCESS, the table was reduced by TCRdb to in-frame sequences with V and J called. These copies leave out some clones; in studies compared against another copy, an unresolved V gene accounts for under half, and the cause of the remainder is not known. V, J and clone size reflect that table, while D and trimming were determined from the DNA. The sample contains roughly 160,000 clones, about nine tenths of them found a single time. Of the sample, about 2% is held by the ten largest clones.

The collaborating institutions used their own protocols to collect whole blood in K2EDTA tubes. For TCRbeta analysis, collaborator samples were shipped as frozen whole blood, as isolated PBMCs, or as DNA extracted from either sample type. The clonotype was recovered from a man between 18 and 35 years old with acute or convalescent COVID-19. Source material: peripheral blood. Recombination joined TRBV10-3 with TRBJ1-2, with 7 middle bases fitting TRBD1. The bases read TGTGCCATCAGTGCGCCTCAGACAGGGAGCTATGGCTACACCTTC. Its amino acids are CAISAPQTGSYGYTF.